This T cell receptor beta chain appears in the sequencing data of a study of T cells in Graves' hyperthyroidism and ophthalmopathy (dated by TCRdb to the late 2010s). Regarding the study in general: Peripheral blood was collected at initial diagnosis, before any treatment. To identify TCR V-J signatures that set the groups apart, the researchers used a discovery cohort of 90 to 100 patients, made up of roughly 40 with Graves' ophthalmopathy and approximately 57 with stable Graves' hyperthyroidism. Prospective prediction of ophthalmopathy was tested in an independent validation cohort of approximately 19 hyperthyroidism patients and some 17 patients who later progressed to ophthalmopathy. For training and testing, the approximately 97 patients in the discovery cohort were randomly divided in a 7:3 ratio. The study also compared thyroid tissue and blood T-cell repertoires from more than 5 Graves' hyperthyroidism patients. Following sampling, methimazole starting at 30 mg daily was given to hyperthyroidism patients, and high-dose intravenous methylprednisolone was given to ophthalmopathy patients. The paper reports TCR Vbeta CDR3 sequencing of fewer than 150 peripheral blood samples: 43 ophthalmopathy, about 75 hyperthyroidism and around 17 progressor patients.

This clonotype was seen a handful of times. It lacks a known antigen. Base quality data are lacking; no much larger clone is found one base away. The investigation overall reported the following: Ophthalmopathy was separated from stable hyperthyroidism by a 13 V-J signature model, with approximately 90% sensitivity and roughly 81% specificity obtained in cross-validation and 80%/75% obtained in testing. In validation, the model predicted progression to ophthalmopathy a median of 6.5 months before onset, with approximately 71% sensitivity and roughly 77% specificity. Most expanded thyroid clonotypes (frequency above 0.001) were also found in blood, which suggests that blood repertoires may mirror thyroid immune responses. No statistical method was used to fix the sample size in advance, and group allocation was not hidden from the investigators.

Deletion took 1 base off V and 0 bases off J, with a span of 7 bases between the germline ends. Inclusive of the bounding cysteine and phenylalanine, the CDR3 is 16 residues long. Only the CDR3 DNA is retained, 48 bases long and in frame from the first base. Taken from the germline V gene, the CDR1 and CDR2 loops are LGHNT and FRNRAP. Stable Graves' hyperthyroidism was defined as the absence of progression to ophthalmopathy over 18 months of follow-up. The hyperthyroidism patients were between 18 and 65 years old and newly diagnosed, with a disease duration of less than 2 months. The study excluded patients with uncontrolled infections, other autoimmune diseases, pregnancy or lactation. Diagnoses relied on clinical symptoms, serum thyroxine and TRAb, thyroid ultrasound and orbital computed tomography. PBMCs were separated from approximately 9.9 ml of fresh peripheral blood using Ficoll-Paque density gradient centrifugation. Total RNA was extracted with Trizol reagent, and quality was checked on an Agilent 2100 Bioanalyzer.

The TCR beta CDR3 regions were amplified from RNA transcripts. The TCR CDR3 was subjected to a first round of RT-PCR using the HTBI primer set and the Qiagen OneStep RT-PCR kit. Libraries were constructed in a second round of multiplex PCR, after which size selection and purification were carried out. Paired-end sequencing of the libraries was performed with 100 bp reads on an Illumina HiSeq2000. Per the original workflow: SOAPnuke was used to process the raw data, removing reads that contained adapters or uncalled bases, had a mean Phred below 15, or lacked an exact match to the constant primer or identifier. High-quality paired reads were merged using COPE v1.2.5, and each unique nucleotide sequence was defined as a clonotype. MiTCR v1.1 was used to align clonotypes to the IMGT TRBV, TRBD and TRBJ reference segments. Analysis was restricted to V-J combinations with a frequency above 0.0001, which covered roughly 99% of repertoires. The TCS score was defined as F50 (clonal expansion) divided by E x V (chaos), with BLOSUM62-based TCRdist calculated between CDR3 peptides within each V-J. Welch's t-statistics and random forest reduced roughly 540 V-J features to 13, which were used in a naive Bayes classifier (R e1071). Through fastp at Q25 and MiXCR, TCRdb rebuilt clones from the public reads, retaining in-frame beta chains. Merged by CDR3 protein, the rows form single entries marked with the most common genes and DNA. The V and J calls come from TCRdb's annotation, not from the publication. The sample includes about 720,000 distinct CDR3 sequences, with roughly 15% observed a single time. Around 8% of the sample lies in the top ten.

The sample comprised blood. This TCR derives from a man between 18 and 35 years old with Graves' hyperthyroidism. Rearrangement joined TRBV12-5 to TRBJ2-6; perhaps TRBD1 is the D gene, with 5 bases matching. For the CDR3, the sequence is CASGLGDSSGANVLTF. The nucleotides are TGTGCTAGTGGTTTGGGCGACAGCTCTGGGGCCAACGTCCTGACTTTC.